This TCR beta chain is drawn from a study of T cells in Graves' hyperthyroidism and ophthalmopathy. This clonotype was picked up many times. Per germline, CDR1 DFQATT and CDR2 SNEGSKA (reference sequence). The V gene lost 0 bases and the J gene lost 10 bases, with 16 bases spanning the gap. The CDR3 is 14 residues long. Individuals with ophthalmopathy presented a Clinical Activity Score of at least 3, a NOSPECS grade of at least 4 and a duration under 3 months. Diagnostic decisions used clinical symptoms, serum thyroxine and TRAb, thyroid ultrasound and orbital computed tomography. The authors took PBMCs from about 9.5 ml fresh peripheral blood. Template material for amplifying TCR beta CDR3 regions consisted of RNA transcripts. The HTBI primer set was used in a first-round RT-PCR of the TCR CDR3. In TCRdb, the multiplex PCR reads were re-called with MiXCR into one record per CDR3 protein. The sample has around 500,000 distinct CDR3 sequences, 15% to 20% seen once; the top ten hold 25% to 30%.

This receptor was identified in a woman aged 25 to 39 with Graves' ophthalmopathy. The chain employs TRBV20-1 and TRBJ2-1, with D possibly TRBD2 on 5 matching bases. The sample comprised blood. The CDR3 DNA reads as TGCAGTGCTAGAGATCCAACGCGGGTTTGGGAGCAGTTCTTC. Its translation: CSARDPTRVWEQFF.